Described below is a single T cell receptor beta chain sequence and its context. Antigen: not known. The sample originates from a study of T cell repertoires in cytomegalovirus infection. For the study at large: Well-studied HLA-B-restricted epitopes and recently identified HLA-C-restricted epitopes of CMV were both used in the study. Both CMV infection and a matching HLA type were indicated by public TCR beta signatures. Study results and limitations: What dominated the ex vivo response were HLA-C-restricted CMV-specific TCR beta clonotypes.

TCRdb analysed the reads with MiXCR anew, one entry per CDR3 protein. The sample consists of fewer than 1,000,000 distinct CDR3 sequences, 31% of them appearing once. The V gene's germline CDR1 is SNHLY and CDR2 FYNNEI. This CDR3 has 15 amino acids. V lost 1 base and J lost 2, with 12 bases in between. The material sequenced was cultured CD8+ T cells from PBMCs, taken from culture after CMV antigen stimulation. The V call is TRBV2, the J call TRBJ2-7, with D possibly being TRBD1 or TRBD2 (6 bases each). This sequence originates from a human donor in good health (CMV status not recorded). Some clones in this sample may be carry-over from other donors' samples. The CDR3 loop reads CASSEGPGAPYEQYV. The CDR3 DNA sequence: TGTGCCAGCAGTGAAGGGCCGGGGGCCCCCTACGAGCAGTACGTC.